This TCR beta chain was recorded in a study of cytomegalovirus exposure and HLA in healthy donors (dated 2017 in TCRdb). For context, the study as a whole: In an earlier analysis of some 550 of the donors, 250 to 350 Gb of sequence data and 120 million or so unique TCR beta sequences from about 179 million T cells were reported. Around 300 gigabases of sequencing data and tens of millions of unique TCR sequences were included in an early release covering several hundred HLA-typed donors. The genetic ancestry cluster associated with self-reported Caucasian donors included over 80% of the 398 genotyped donors. The aim of the study was to test whether cataloging public T cell receptors could identify signatures of past pathogen exposure. The T cell repertoires of under 750 subjects were profiled by immunosequencing and related to cytomegalovirus serostatus. Along with the approximately 700-subject first cohort, a separate validation cohort of more than 90 different subjects was used. To predict cytomegalovirus infection status, the study combined high-throughput TCR immunosequencing, statistical association of individual TCRs with disease status, and machine learning. In a later analysis, previously published TCR beta repertoires from 666 donors were re-analyzed and high-resolution HLA genotyping was added so that TCR occurrence patterns could be studied. In the later analysis, no new phenotypic data were used to find candidate immune exposures; instead, reliance was placed on TCR beta sequences and their occurrence across donors. In an earlier analysis of roughly 600 of the donors, high-throughput TCR beta sequencing was used to judge whether each TCR beta V gene segment behaved as functional or pseudogenic. Donor age, sex, ethnicity and CMV serostatus were compiled together with the repertoire data. Genome-wide SNP genotypes for about 60% of the 666 donors were used in a later genetic analysis, which treated that subset as a discovery cohort. Every repertoire in the discovery cohort had been generated on one and the same sequencing platform. Class I and class II HLA loci were covered by the typing at four-digit resolution. Typing coverage differed by locus: A, B, C, DRB1 and DQB1 were typed in roughly 620-630 donors, DQA1 in roughly 500, DPA1 in 600 to 610, and DPB1 in 400 to 490. Several DR-DQ haplotypes were handled as single units for association and clustering, since linkage in the cohort was strong. On average, about 200,000 unique TCR beta nucleotide sequences were sequenced per donor among a few hundred genotyped donors of the cohort, with roughly 18% of those sequences being non-productive.

About this clone itself: Its antigen target is currently unknown. One base away there is no much larger clone; base qualities are not given.

A distance of 5 bases separates the germline ends of V and J, which lose 1 base and 1 base respectively. Spanning cysteine to phenylalanine, the CDR3 consists of 12 amino acids. Of all the DNA, just the CDR3 is kept, 36 bases in frame from base 1. As encoded in the germline V gene (reference sequence), CDR1 is GTSNPN while CDR2 is SVGIG. What the work shows at the level of the full study, not this receptor alone: In an earlier analysis of some 500 of the donors, most TCR beta V segments were observed in productive rearrangements about 90% or about 30% of the time, broadly matching IMGT annotations. A later analysis reported that several top co-occurrence clusters appeared linked to parvovirus B19, influenza, CMV and Epstein-Barr virus. It was suggested by the authors that the approach could potentially be generalized to other disease states and immunological phenotypes. Assigning TCR associations to individual alleles was difficult when HLA alleles, especially DR and DQ, strongly co-occurred. An association between a missense DCLRE1C variant and V-gene and J-gene trimming of TCR beta chains was found in a later genetic analysis and replicated in an independent cohort. At a false discovery rate of 0.05, a later analysis linked some 18,000 TCR beta sequences to specific HLA alleles. Some IMGT-functional V segments, including TRBV6-2 and TRBV6-3, could not be told apart with the 87-base-pair reads, so those segments were excluded. The earlier analysis of fewer than 750 of the donors excluded 15 to 20 rarely observed V segments, including chromosome 9 orphons, because counts were too low. Compared with the roughly 670-donor mean, donors in an Asian-associated ancestry cluster had fewer N-insertions in productive TCRs, according to a later genetic analysis. A few of the identified cytomegalovirus-associated TCR beta chains were confirmed in vitro to be specific for cytomegalovirus antigens. Most TCR sequences were seen in very few donors, while some public TCRs were found in many individuals. A group of highly shared sequence variants was considered likely to be a technical artifact of the sequencing pipeline. A later analysis found that most CMV-associated TCR beta chains appeared HLA-restricted, with HLA associations seemingly driven largely by CMV exposure. The classifier was reported to diagnose cytomegalovirus status with high specificity and sensitivity in both the original and validation cohorts. For the cohort, immune exposure information was limited to CMV serostatus. Sequencing depth was assumed to be roughly uniform across donors in the presence/absence analyses, though that assumption may not hold. A total of 164 TCR beta chains were listed by the study as associated with cytomegalovirus. A later analysis found that HLA-associated TCR beta chains were more clonally expanded and had lower generation probabilities than equally common non-associated chains. This cohort had only TCR beta chains sequenced, and the lack of alpha or paired-chain data limited which features could be detected. In a later analysis, TCR association rates were found to vary across HLA loci, with the most associated TCRs seen for DRB1 alleles and the fewest for HLA-C alleles. Linkage disequilibrium might explain the correlated functional status among segregating V segments, but an unknown experimental factor could not be excluded. A further reported finding was that TCR beta sequences accurately predicted the HLA-A and HLA-B alleles for most subjects in the first cohort. Because HLA typing was missing for some donors at each locus, association tests included only the typed subset.

The cohort comprised around 700 healthy bone marrow donors. All cohort members were sampled while nominally healthy, although unrecorded immune exposures were likely present. The donor was CMV seronegative and belonged to the group of around 350 seronegative cohort members. A peripheral blood sample was collected from each donor, and TCR beta sequencing was performed on peripheral blood mononuclear cells. The Qiagen DNeasy Blood Extraction Kit was used to extract genomic DNA from the blood cell samples. The method behind the library was the immunoSEQ multiplex PCR assay. The multiplex PCR relied on a mix of 60 forward primers for TCR Vbeta segments and 13 reverse primers for TCR Jbeta segments. The CDR3 region of rearranged TCR beta genes was amplified from genomic DNA with a multiplex PCR assay. Amplified TCR beta libraries were sequenced as 87-base-pair reads on the Illumina HiSeq System. The authors processed their data as follows. In a later analysis, tens of millions of unique TCR beta chains were counted across the approximately 640 repertoires, and approximately 9.9 million of these chains were shared by at least two donors. To remove PCR and sequencing errors, raw reads were error-corrected and collapsed into unique sequences using a nearest-neighbor algorithm that merged closely related sequences. To assign V, D and J gene segments, CDR3 sequences were aligned to IMGT reference sequences. Each retained sequence needed at least a six-nucleotide match to both a V gene segment and a J gene segment. A rearrangement was called productive if the CDR3 had no stop codons and remained in frame with V and J, and every other rearrangement was called non-productive. CDR3 was defined by IMGT convention, running from the second conserved V-encoded cysteine to the conserved J-encoded phenylalanine. In an earlier analysis of approximately 590 of the donors, sequences lacking an unambiguous match to a single V gene segment were excluded. In an earlier analysis of approximately 550 of the donors, V segments were called functional above 56.7% productive rearrangements and were called segregating when the between-donor standard deviation exceeded 5%. To diagnose cytomegalovirus status from the catalog of TCR beta chain sequences, a statistical classification framework was built. V and J gene assignment, in a later analysis, came from comparing TCR nucleotide sequences with IMGT/GENE-DB human TR gene sequences. Using the TCRdist pipeline, a later analysis assigned CDR3 sequences along with most-parsimonious VDJ recombination scenarios. In a later analysis, every TCR beta chain was defined by the combination of its CDR3 amino acid sequence and its V-gene family, and reads without a unique V-gene family were dropped. In a later analysis, fewer than 650 highly shared, low-generation-probability nucleotide sequences were removed to address suspected cross-contamination and a sequencing artifact. In a later analysis, a clonal expansion index for each public chain was calculated from normalized within-repertoire ranks of inferred template counts. In a later analysis, generation probabilities were computed with a VDJ recombination model fitted to out-of-frame rearrangements, and the resulting probabilities were checked against IGoR. A later analysis scored TCR-TCR, TCR-HLA and TCR-CMV co-occurrence with hypergeometric tests, applying a repertoire-size bias correction to TCR pairs. False discovery rates were estimated in a later analysis by permuting HLA or CMV assignments 20 times. In a later analysis, co-occurring TCRs were grouped with DBSCAN, and TCRdist sequence similarity was added when clustering was performed within HLA-allele-positive subsets. Repertoires with fewer than 30,000 or more than 120,000 public chains, plus five repertoires with anomalous nucleotide sharing, were excluded from co-occurrence clustering. In its TCRdb copy, this immuneACCESS table keeps in-frame sequences only and misses some clones. Where compared with another copy, unresolved V genes explain less than half of these, and the others have no known cause. From that table come the V and J calls and clone size; the DNA was used to work out D and trimming. For this sample there are about 220,000 clones; over 70% appear just once. The ten largest clones add up to approximately 0.71% of the sample.

The source of this sequence is a boy younger than 10 in good health and CMV-seronegative. The sequence joins TRBV30 to TRBJ2-7, with the D gene call left open. The sequenced sample consisted of PBMCs. CDR3 protein: CAWSDSSYEQYF. The DNA reads TGTGCCTGGAGTGATTCGTCCTACGAGCAGTACTTC.